This T cell receptor (beta chain) was sequenced in a study of graft-versus-host responses after intestinal transplantation. Germline CDR1 and CDR2: DFQATT and SNEGSKA (reference sequence). The CDR3 runs to 11 residues. TCRdb's table, derived via immunoSEQ multiplex PCR, lists solely in-frame clones and lacks some. The profile covers about 110,000 clones, with more than 80% appearing a single time and 0.2% to 0.25% taken by the ten largest. Study-level findings and limits: Recipient-marrow GvH clones were detected, some having first appeared in ileum or blood. There was an association between peak levels of circulating GvH clones and early post-transplant HvG declines.

In its sample, this clone was seen a few times. Its specificity is not known. This receptor was identified in a human donor who was the organ donor for an intestinal transplant. The rearrangement joins TRBV20-1 to TRBJ2-1, with D unclear. Specimen: unstimulated CD4+ T cells sorted from spleen or lymph node cells, collected before transplant. As DNA, the CDR3 is TGCAAGTGTGACCGGAATAATGAGCAGTTCTTC. Encoded protein: CKCDRNNEQFF.